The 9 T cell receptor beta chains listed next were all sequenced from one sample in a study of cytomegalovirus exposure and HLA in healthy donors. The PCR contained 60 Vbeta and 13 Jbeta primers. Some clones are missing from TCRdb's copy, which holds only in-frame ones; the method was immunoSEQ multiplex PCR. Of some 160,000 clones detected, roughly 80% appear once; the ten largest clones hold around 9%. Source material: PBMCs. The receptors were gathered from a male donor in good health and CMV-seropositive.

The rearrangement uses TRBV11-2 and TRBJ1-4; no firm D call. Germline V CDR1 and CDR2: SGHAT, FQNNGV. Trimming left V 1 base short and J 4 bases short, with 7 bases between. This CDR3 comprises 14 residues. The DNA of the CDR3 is TGTGCCAGCAGCTTAGGGTTAGTTAATGAAAAACTGTTTTTT. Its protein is CASSLGLVNEKLFF.

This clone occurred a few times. The CDR3 coding sequence is TGTGCCACCTTAGGGAGCTCCTATAATTCACCCCTCCACTTT. This codes for CATLGSSYNSPLHF. The chain is built from TRBV15 and TRBJ1-6; no firm D call. Germline CDR1 LNHNV, CDR2 YYDKDF (reference sequence). This CDR3 is built from 14 residues. The V and J ends lost 8 bases and 0 bases respectively, with 8 bases between them. Full variable domain (missing parts from reference TRBV15 and TRBJ1-6): DAMVIQNPRYQVTQFGKPVTLSCSQTLNHNVMYWYQQKSSQAPKLLFHYYDKDFNNEADTPDNFQSRRPNTSFCFLDIRSPGLGDTAMYLCATLGSSYNSPLHFGNGTRLTVT.

The chain's CDR3 is CASRTGGSYNEQFF. CDR3 DNA sequence: TGTGCCAGCAGGACAGGGGGGTCCTACAATGAGCAGTTCTTC. The gene calls are TRBV6-6 and TRBJ2-1, with 9 bases identical to TRBD1. Germline loops: CDR1 MNHNY, CDR2 SVGAGI (reference sequence). The J segment lost 1 base and the V segment lost 6 bases, leaving 1 base of the junction unmatched. There are 14 residues in the CDR3.

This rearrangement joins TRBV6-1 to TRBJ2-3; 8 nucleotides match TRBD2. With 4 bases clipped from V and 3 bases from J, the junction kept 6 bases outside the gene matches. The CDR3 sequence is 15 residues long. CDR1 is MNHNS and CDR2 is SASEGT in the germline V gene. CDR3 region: CASSAVGLGTDTQYF. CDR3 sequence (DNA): TGTGCCAGCAGTGCCGTGGGACTAGGGACAGATACGCAGTATTTT.

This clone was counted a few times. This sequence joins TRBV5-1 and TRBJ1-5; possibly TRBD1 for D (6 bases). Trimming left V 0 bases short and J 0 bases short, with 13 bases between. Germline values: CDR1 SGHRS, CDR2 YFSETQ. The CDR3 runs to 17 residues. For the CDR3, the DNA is TGCGCCAGCAGCTTGGCTAAGGACAGCTATAGCAATCAGCCCCAGCATTTT. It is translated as CASSLAKDSYSNQPQHF.

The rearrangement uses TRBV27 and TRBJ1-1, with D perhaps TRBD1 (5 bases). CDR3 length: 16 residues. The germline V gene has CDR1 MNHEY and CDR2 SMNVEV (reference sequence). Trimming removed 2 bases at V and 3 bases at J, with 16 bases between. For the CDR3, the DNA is TGTGCCAGCAGTTTACAATTATCGGGGGTTCACACTGAAGCTTTCTTT. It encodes CASSLQLSGVHTEAFF.

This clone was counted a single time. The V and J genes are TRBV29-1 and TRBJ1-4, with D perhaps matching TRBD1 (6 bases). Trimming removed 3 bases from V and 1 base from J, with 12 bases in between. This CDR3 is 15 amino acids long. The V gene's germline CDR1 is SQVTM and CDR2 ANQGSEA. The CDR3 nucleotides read TGCAGCGTTGATGCCGTACAGGGAACTAATGAAAAACTGTTTTTT. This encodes CSVDAVQGTNEKLFF.

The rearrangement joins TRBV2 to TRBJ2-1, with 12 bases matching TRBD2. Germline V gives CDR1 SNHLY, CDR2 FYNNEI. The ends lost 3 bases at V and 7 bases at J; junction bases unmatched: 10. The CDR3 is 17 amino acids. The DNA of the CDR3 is TGTGCCAGCAGTGATTTGACTAGCGGGAGTGTGGGGAATGAGCAGTTCTTC. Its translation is CASSDLTSGSVGNEQFF. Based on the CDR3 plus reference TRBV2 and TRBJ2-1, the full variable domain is EPEVTQTPSHQVTQMGQEVILRCVPISNHLYFYWYRQILGQKVEFLVSFYNNEISEKSEIFDDQFSVERPDGSNFTLKIRSTKLEDSAMYFCASSDLTSGSVGNEQFFGPGTRLTVL.

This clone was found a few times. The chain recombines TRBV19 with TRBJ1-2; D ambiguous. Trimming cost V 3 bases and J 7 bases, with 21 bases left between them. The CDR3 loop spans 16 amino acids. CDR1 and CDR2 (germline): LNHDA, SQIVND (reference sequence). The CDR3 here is CASSMRFFLSGVGYTF. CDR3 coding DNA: TGTGCCAGTAGTATGAGGTTTTTCCTTTCCGGGGTTGGCTACACCTTC.